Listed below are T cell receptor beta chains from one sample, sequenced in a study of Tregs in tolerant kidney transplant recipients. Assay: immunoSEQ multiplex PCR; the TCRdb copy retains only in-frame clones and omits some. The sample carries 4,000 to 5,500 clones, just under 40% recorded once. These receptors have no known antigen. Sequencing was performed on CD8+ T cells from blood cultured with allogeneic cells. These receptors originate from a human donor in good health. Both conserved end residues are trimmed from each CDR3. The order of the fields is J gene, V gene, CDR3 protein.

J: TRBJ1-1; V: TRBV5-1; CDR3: ASRGGLEAF
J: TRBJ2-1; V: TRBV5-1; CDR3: ASSLEGTGGNSEQF
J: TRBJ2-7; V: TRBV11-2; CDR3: ASSTDWGYSYEQY
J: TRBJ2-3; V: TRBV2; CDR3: ASLGGRGPDTQY
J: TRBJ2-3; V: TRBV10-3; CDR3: AILSGYTDTQY
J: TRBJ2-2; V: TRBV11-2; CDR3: ASSLELSGELF
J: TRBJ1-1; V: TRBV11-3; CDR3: ATANPEGRGDTEAF
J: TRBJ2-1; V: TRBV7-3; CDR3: ASSLGGAFEQF
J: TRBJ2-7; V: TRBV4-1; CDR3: ASSQETGTGAYEQY
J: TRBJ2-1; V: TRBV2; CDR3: ASKYGSNEQF
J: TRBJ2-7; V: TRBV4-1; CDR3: ASSPRDSSPYEQY
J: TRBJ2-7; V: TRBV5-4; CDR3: ASSPPRGPRDRDYEQY
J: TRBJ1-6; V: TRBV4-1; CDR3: ASSQDGRHYNSPLH
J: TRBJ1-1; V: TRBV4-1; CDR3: ASSQINSEAF
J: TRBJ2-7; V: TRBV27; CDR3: ASSGKLAGFSYEQY
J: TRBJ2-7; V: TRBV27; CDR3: ASSFFSKPGYEQY
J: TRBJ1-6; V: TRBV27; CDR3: ASSFGGGGSPLH
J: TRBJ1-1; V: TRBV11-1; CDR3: ASSLTGFEAF
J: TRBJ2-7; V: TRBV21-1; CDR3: ASSSQGGGYEQY
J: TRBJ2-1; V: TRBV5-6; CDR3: ASSPDDRAAHNEQF
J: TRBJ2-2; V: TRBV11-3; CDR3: ASSSREAYGGELF
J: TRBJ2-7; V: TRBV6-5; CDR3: ASSGQGEQY
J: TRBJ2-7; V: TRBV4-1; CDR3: ASSQDRTEPYEQY
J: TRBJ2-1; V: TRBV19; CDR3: ASSYFRQGRGTYNEQF
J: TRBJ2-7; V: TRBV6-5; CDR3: ASSSVYTGEQY
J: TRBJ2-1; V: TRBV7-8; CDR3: ASSPRTSGLYNEQF
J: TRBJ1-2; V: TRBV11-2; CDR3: ASSLFPGTATGGYGYT
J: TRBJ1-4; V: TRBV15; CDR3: ATSRVPQPNEKLF
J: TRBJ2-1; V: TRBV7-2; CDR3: ASSPYIAGFSYNEQF
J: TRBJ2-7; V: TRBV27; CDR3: ASSWTGGLLYEQY